Here is one T cell receptor (beta chain) with its context. The germline CDR1 and CDR2 sequences are MNHEY and SMNVEV (reference sequence). This CDR3 has 14 amino acids. Trimming left V 3 bases short and J 8 bases short, with 16 bases between. Per the authors' pipeline: Reference gene primers were amplified, and this amplification served to estimate nucleated cell counts. Libraries were prepared by immunoSEQ multiplex PCR; TCRdb keeps only in-frame clonotypes and omits some of them. The V and J calls and clone size were taken over from that table, and D and trimming were inferred from the DNA. The table shows 17,000 or so clones, with roughly 87% occurring only once. This sample is part of a study of blood T cell repertoires in COVID-19. The wider study: The United States, Italy and Spain provided the acute and convalescent COVID-19 samples. Sources were T cells, B-cell-depleted T cells, or PBMCs; the material itself was cDNA or gDNA.

The chain has TRBV27 and TRBJ1-1; weak D call: TRBD1 (5 bases). Sequenced: peripheral blood. The source of this sequence is a man between 50 and 59 years old with active COVID-19. CDR3 loop: CASSFQLGPYEAFF. Written as DNA, the CDR3 is TGTGCCAGCAGTTTCCAGTTGGGGCCCTACGAAGCTTTCTTT.